This T cell receptor (beta chain) was profiled in a study of cytomegalovirus exposure and HLA in healthy donors. In this sample, this clone turned up once. Its antigen is still unknown. The study ran its PCR with 60 Vbeta and 13 Jbeta primers. Generated by immunoSEQ multiplex PCR, the TCRdb table keeps only in-frame clones and is missing some. Among about 170,000 clones, roughly 85% were seen once, and the ten largest hold 2% to 3%. Study-level results: Accounts indicate the classifier identified cytomegalovirus status with strong specificity and sensitivity. Confirmation was obtained in vitro that a few CMV-associated chains are specific for CMV antigens.

The CDR3 consists of 14 residues. V was clipped by 3 bases and J by 4 bases, with 12 bases between them. Germline V CDR1 and CDR2: SGHRS, YFSETQ. The specimen sequenced was PBMCs. This receptor was obtained from a man aged 25-40 years in good health and CMV-seropositive. The J gene is TRBJ2-3, the V gene TRBV5-1, with a tentative D call TRBD2 (6 bases). CDR3: CASSSSSEADTQYF. The CDR3 DNA follows: TGCGCCAGCAGCTCGTCTAGCGAAGCAGATACGCAGTATTTT.